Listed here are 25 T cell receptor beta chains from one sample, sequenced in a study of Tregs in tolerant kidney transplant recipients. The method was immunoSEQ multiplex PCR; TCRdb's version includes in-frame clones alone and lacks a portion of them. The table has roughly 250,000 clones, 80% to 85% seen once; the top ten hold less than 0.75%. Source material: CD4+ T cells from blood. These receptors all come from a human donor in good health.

Written as DNA, the CDR3 is TGTGCCAGCAGTTCGATCCTAGCGGGTAGGCAGTATTTT. Translation: CASSSILAGRQYF. The gene calls are TRBV27 and TRBJ2-3, with 8 nucleotides matching TRBD2. The germline V gene encodes CDR1 MNHEY and CDR2 SMNVEV (reference sequence). The J segment lost 11 bases and the V segment lost 4 bases, leaving 8 bases of the junction unmatched. The CDR3 covers 13 residues.

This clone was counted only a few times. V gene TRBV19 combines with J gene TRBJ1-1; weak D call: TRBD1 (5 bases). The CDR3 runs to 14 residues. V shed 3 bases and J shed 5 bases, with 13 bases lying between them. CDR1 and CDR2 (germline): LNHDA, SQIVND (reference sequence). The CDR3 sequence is CASSITQGLTEAFF. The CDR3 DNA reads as TGTGCCAGTAGTATCACTCAGGGTTTAACTGAAGCTTTCTTT.

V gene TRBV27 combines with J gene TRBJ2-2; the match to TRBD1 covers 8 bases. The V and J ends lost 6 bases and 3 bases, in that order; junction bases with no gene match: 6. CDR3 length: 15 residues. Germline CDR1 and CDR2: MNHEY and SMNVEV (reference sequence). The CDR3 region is CASSWDRRYTGELFF. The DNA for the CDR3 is TGTGCCAGCAGCTGGGACAGGAGGTACACCGGGGAGCTGTTTTTT.

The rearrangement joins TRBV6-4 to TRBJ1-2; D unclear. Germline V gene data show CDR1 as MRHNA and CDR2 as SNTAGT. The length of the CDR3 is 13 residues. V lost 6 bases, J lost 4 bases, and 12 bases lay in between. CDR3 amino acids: CASRVRASYGYTF. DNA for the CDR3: TGTGCCAGCAGAGTTAGGGCCTCCTATGGCTACACCTTC.

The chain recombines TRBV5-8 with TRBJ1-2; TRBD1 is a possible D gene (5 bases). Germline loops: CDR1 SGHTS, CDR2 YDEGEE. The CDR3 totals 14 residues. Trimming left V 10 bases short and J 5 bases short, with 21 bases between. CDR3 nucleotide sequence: TGTGCCGGCACCCTGCCCACGACAGCATATGGCTACACCTTC. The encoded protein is CAGTLPTTAYGYTF.

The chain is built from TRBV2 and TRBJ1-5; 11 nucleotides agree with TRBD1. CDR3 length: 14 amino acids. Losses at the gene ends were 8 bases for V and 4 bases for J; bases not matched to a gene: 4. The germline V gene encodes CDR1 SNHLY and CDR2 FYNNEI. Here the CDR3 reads CASLRDRGNQPQHF. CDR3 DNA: TGTGCCAGCCTCCGGGACAGGGGGAATCAGCCCCAGCATTTT. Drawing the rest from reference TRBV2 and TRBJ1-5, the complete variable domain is EPEVTQTPSHQVTQMGQEVILRCVPISNHLYFYWYRQILGQKVEFLVSFYNNEISEKSEIFDDQFSVERPDGSNFTLKIRSTKLEDSAMYFCASLRDRGNQPQHFGDGTRLSIL.

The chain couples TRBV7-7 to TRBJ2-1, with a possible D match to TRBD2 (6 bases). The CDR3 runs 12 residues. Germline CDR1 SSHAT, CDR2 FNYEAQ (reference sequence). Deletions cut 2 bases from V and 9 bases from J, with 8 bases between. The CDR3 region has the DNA TGTGCCAGCAGCTTAACGGGGGTTGAGCAGTTCTTC. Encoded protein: CASSLTGVEQFF.

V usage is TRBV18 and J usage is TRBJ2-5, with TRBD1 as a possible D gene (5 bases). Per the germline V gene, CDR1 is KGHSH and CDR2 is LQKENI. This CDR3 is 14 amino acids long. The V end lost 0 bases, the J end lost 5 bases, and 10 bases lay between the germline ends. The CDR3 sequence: CASSPPSRAETQYF. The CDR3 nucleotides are TGTGCCAGCTCACCACCTTCCAGGGCGGAGACCCAGTACTTC.

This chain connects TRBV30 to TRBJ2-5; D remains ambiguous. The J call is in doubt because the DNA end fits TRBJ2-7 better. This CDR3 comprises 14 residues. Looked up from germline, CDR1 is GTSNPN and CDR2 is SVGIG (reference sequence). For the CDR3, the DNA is TGTGCCTGGAGGAATTCTGGCGGCTCCTACGAGCAGTACTTC. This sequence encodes CAWRNSGGSYEQYF.

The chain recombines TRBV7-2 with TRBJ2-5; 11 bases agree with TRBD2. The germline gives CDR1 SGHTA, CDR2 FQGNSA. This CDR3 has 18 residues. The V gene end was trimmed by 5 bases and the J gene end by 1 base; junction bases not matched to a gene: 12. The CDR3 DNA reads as TGTGCCAGCAGCCACCCTTCGGGGCTAGCGGGGGGCCAAGAGACCCAGTACTTC. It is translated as CASSHPSGLAGGQETQYF.

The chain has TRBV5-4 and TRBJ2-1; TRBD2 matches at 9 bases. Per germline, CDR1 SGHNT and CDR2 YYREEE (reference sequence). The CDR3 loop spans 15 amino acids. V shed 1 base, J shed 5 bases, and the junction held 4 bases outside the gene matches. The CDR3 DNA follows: TGTGCCAGCAGCTTGAGGCTAGCGGGGAACAATGAGCAGTTCTTC. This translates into CASSLRLAGNNEQFF.

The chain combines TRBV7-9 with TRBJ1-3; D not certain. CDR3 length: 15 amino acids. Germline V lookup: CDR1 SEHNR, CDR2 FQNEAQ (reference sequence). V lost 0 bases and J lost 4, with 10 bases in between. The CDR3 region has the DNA TGTGCCAGCAGCTTAGCGGGTACAACCGGAAACACCATATATTTT. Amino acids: CASSLAGTTGNTIYF. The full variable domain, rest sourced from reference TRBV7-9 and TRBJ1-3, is DTGVSQNPRHKITKRGQNVTFRCDPISEHNRLYWYRQTLGQGPEFLTYFQNEAQLEKSRLLSDRFSAERPKGSFSTLEIQRTEQGDSAMYLCASSLAGTTGNTIYFGEGSWLTVV.

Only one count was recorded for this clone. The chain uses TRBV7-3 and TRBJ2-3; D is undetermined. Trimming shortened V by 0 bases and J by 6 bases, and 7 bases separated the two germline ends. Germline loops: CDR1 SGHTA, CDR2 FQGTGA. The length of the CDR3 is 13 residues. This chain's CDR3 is CASSLTMGDTQYF. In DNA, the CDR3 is TGTGCCAGCAGCTTAACTATGGGGGATACGCAGTATTTT.

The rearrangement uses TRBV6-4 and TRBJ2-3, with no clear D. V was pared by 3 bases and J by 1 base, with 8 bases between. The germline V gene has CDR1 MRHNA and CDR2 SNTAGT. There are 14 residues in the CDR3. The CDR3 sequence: CASSEDLGTDTQYF. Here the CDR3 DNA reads TGTGCCAGCAGTGAGGATCTCGGCACAGATACGCAGTATTTT.

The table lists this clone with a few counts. The CDR3 region has the DNA TGTGCCAGCAGCTTAGAGACCCCCCTTGAAGCTTTCTTT. Translating gives CASSLETPLEAFF. The chain links TRBV7-8 to TRBJ1-1; D is undetermined. The V gene's germline CDR1 is SGHVS and CDR2 FQNEAQ. V was cut by 1 base and J by 7 bases, with 10 bases left in between. There are 13 residues in the CDR3.

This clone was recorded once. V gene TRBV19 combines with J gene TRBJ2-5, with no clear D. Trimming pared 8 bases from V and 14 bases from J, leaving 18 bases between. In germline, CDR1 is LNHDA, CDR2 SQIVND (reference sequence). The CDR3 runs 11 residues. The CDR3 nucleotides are TGTGCCAGTGGGGAAGGAACCCTTACATACTTC. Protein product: CASGEGTLTYF. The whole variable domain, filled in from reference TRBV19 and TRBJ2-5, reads DGGITQSPKYLFRKEGQNVTLSCEQNLNHDAMYWYRQDPGQGLRLIYYSQIVNDFQKGDIAEGYSVSREKKESFPLTVTSAQKNPTAFYLCASGEGTLTYFGPGTRLLVL.

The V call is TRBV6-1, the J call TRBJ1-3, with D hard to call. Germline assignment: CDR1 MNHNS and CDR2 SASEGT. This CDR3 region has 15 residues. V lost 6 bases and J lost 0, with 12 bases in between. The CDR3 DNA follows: TGTGCCAGCAGAATGAGGTCGACCTCTGGAAACACCATATATTTT. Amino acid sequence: CASRMRSTSGNTIYF.

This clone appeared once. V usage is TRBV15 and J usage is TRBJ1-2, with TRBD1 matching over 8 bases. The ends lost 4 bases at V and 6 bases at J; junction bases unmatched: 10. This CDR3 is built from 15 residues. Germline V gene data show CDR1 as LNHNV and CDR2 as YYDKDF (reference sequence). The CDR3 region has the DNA TGTGCCACCAGCAAAGGACAGGGAGGACGGGATGGCTACACCTTC. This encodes CATSKGQGGRDGYTF.

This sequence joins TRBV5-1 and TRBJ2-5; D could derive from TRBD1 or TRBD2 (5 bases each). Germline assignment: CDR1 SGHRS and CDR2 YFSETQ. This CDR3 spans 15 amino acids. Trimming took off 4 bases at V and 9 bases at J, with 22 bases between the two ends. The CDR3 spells CASSIDSTHPGAQYF. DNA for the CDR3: TGCGCCAGCAGCATCGACAGCACCCATCCCGGGGCCCAGTACTTC.

The CDR3 DNA is TGTGCCAGTAGGGCCCCCGGGACAGGAACCTACGAGCAGTACTTC. Translated: CASRAPGTGTYEQYF. This rearrangement joins TRBV19 to TRBJ2-7, with TRBD1 matching over 8 bases. Trimming at V came to 6 bases and at J to 2 bases, leaving 9 bases not matched to a gene. CDR3 length: 15 amino acids. CDR1 is LNHDA, CDR2 SQIVND, per germline (reference sequence).

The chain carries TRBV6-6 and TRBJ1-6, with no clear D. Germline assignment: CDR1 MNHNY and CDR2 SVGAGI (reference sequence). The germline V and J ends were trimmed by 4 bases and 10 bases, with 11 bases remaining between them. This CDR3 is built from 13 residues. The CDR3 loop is CASSWDIESPLHF. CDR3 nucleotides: TGTGCCAGCAGTTGGGATATCGAATCACCCCTCCACTTT.

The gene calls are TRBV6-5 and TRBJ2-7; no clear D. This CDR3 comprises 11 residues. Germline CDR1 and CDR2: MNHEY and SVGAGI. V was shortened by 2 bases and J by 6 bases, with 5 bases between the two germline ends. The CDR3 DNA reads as TGTGCCAGCAGTTACCCCCCCGAGCAGTACTTC. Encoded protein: CASSYPPEQYF.

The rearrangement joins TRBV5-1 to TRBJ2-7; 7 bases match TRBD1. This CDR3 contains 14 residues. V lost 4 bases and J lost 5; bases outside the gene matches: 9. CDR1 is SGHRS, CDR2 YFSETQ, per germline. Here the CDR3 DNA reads TGCGCCAGCAGCCAAGGGGGCCTTGAGCACGAGCAGTACTTC. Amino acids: CASSQGGLEHEQYF.

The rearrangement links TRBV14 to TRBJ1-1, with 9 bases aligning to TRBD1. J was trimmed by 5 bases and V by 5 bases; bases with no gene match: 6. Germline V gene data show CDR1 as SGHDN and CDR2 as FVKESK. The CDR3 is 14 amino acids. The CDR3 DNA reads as TGTGCCAGCAGCACACAGGGGGCGAGTACTGAAGCTTTCTTT. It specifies CASSTQGASTEAFF.

The CDR3 protein is CASSDHPQGANTEAFF. As DNA, the CDR3 is TGTGCCAGCAGCGACCACCCTCAGGGGGCGAACACTGAAGCTTTCTTT. This chain connects TRBV9 to TRBJ1-1; 8 positions agree with TRBD1. Germline CDR1 SGDLS, CDR2 YYNGEE. Trimming removed 3 bases from V and 1 base from J; junction bases left unmatched: 8. This CDR3 spans 16 amino acids.